This TCR beta chain was retrieved from a study of blood T cell repertoires in COVID-19. The CDR3 totals 15 residues. Deletions cut 0 bases from V and 1 base from J, with 10 bases between. Germline CDR1 is SGDLS and CDR2 is YYNGEE. In the authors' workflow: Amplification with reference gene primers provided the estimates of nucleated cell counts. Clones were read by immunoSEQ multiplex PCR, and TCRdb kept only the in-frame ones, dropping some. Clone size and the V and J calls come from that table; the DNA yielded D and trimming. The sample includes roughly 250,000 clones, roughly 80% of them seen just once.

The chain has TRBV9 and TRBJ1-1; D is unclear. This clonotype was obtained from a person aged 70 to 85 with COVID-19, enrolled during active disease. Sequencing used peripheral blood. The CDR3 protein is CASSVGTAGNTEAFF. CDR3 DNA sequence: TGTGCCAGCAGCGTAGGCACAGCGGGGAACACTGAAGCTTTCTTT.